The clone carrying this T cell receptor beta chain was found many times. These data are taken from a study of human T cells and chemical hapten exposure. The overall study: Diagnoses of alopecia areata, totalis or universalis occurred in mostly female patients. Small discrepancies in pooled library volume mainly accounted for the varying TCR yields per sample.

Regarding time point: pre-sensitization, week 0. Treatment meaning: therapeutic diphenylcyclopropenone sensitization with weekly scalp DPC. Blood was collected ahead of every patch test applied. The template was total RNA from unfractionated whole blood. TCRdb recomputed calls from the RACE reads with MiXCR, one row per CDR3 protein. The sample lists 250,000 or so distinct CDR3 sequences; 7.5% to 8% were seen once. The CDR3 contains 15 residues. V lost 3 bases, J lost 4 bases, and 13 bases lay in between. Germline assignment: CDR1 MDHEN and CDR2 SYDVKM. This chain links TRBV28 with TRBJ1-3; perhaps TRBD1 as D (6 bases). This TCR came from a man younger than 30 with alopecia areata. Some clones in this sample may be carry-over from other donors' samples. This sample comprised whole blood, obtained in connection with sensitization to the hapten diphenylcyclopropenone (DPC). In DNA, the CDR3 is TGTGCCAGCAGTTTGGCGGGGGCGAGGGGAAACACCATATATTTT. Protein product: CASSLAGARGNTIYF.